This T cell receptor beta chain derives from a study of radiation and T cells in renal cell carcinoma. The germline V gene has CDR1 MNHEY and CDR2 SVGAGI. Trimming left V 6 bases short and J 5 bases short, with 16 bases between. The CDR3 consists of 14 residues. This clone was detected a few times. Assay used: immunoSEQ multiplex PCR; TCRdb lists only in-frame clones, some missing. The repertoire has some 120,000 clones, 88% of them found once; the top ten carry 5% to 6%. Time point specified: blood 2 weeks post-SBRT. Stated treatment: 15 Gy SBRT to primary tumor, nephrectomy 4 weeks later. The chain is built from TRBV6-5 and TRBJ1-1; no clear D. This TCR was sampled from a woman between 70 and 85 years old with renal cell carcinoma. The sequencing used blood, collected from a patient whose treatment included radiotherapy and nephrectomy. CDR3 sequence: CASSIRGGRTEAFF. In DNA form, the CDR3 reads TGTGCCAGCAGCATTCGCGGAGGGCGAACTGAAGCTTTCTTT.